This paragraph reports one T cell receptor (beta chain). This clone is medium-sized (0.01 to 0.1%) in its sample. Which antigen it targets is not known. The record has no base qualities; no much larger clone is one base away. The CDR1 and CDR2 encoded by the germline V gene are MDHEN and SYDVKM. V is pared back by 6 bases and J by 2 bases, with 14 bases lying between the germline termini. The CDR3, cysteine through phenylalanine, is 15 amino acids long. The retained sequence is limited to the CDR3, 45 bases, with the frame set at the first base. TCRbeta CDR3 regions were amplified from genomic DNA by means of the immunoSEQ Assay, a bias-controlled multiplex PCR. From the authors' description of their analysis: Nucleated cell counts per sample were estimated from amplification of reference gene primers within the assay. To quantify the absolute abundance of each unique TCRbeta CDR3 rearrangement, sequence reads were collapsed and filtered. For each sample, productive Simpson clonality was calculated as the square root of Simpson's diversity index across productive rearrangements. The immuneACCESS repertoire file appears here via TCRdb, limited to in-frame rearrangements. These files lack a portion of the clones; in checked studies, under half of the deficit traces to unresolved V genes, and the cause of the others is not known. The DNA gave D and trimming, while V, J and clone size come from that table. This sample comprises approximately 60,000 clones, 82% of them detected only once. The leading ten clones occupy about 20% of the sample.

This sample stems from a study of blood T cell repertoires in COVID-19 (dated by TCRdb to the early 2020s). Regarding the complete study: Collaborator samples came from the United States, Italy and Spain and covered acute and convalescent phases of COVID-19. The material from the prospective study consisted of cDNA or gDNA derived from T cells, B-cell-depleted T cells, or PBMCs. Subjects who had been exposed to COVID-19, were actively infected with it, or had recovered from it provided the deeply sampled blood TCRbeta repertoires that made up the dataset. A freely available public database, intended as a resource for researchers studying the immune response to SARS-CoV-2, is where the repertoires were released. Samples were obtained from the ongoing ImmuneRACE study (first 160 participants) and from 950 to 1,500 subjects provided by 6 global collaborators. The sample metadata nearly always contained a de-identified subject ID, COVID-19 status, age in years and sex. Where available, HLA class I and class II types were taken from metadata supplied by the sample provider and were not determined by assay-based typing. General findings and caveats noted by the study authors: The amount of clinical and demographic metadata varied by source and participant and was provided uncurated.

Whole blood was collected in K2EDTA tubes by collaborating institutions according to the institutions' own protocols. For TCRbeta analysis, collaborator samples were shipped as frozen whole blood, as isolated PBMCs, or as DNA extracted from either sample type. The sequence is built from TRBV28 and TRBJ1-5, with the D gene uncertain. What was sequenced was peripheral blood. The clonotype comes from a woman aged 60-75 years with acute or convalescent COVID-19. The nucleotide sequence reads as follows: TGTGCCAGCAGACCCCGGGGTAAGGGCAATCAGCCCCAGCATTTT. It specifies CASRPRGKGNQPQHF.